The rows below give T cell receptor beta chains drawn from one sample of a study of blood T cell repertoires in COVID-19. Here immunoSEQ multiplex PCR was the method, and the copy in TCRdb shows in-frame clones only, minus some. The sample lists more than 150,000 clones; 82% were seen once. The sample taken for sequencing was PBMCs or T cells enriched from blood (not recorded which). The receptors shown here come from a man aged 35 to 55 who had recovered from COVID-19. Each CDR3 is given with its conserved first and last residue. Fields, in order: V gene, J gene, D gene, clone size, CDR3 protein, CDR3 DNA. A D gene is named only where the DNA matches it firmly. A clone size is listed for some rows: how often the clone was seen (once, few, many), or a class if it is expanded.

>TRBV5-6|TRBJ1-5|TRBD1|NA
CASRPGTGIDQPQHF
TGTGCCAGCAGGCCCGGGACAGGGATCGATCAGCCCCAGCATTTT
>TRBV7-2|TRBJ2-4|NA|NA
CASSLGLGRNIQYF
TGTGCCAGCAGCTTAGGACTAGGAAGGAACATTCAGTACTTC
>TRBV10-3|TRBJ2-7|TRBD2|NA
CAISESPGLAYEQYF
TGTGCCATCAGTGAGTCTCCGGGACTAGCGTACGAGCAGTACTTC
>TRBV7-2|TRBJ1-2|NA|NA
CASSDRRDYGYTF
TGTGCCAGCAGCGACCGACGGGACTATGGCTACACCTTC
>TRBV18|TRBJ2-1|NA|few
CASSPRSPNEQFF
TGTGCCAGCTCACCACGAAGCCCCAATGAGCAGTTCTTC
>TRBV6-2/TRBV6-3|TRBJ2-2|NA|NA
CASSYLGAGELFF
TGTGCCAGCAGTTACCTGGGAGCCGGGGAGCTGTTTTTT
>TRBV10-3|TRBJ1-1|NA|NA
CATRDIEFAAFF
TGTGCCACTCGGGACATCGAGTTCGCAGCTTTCTTT
>TRBV19|TRBJ2-3|NA|NA
CASSIDHTGHKDTQYF
TGTGCCAGTAGTATAGACCACACAGGACATAAGGATACGCAGTATTTT
>TRBV2|TRBJ1-2|TRBD1|NA
CASSERDRGITGGYTF
TGTGCCAGCAGTGAAAGGGACAGGGGGATTACTGGAGGCTACACCTTC
>TRBV3-1/TRBV3-2|TRBJ2-4|NA|NA
CASSQVRYPSAANIQYF
TGTGCCAGCAGCCAAGTAAGGTACCCCAGCGCCGCAAACATTCAGTACTTC
>TRBV5-1|TRBJ2-5|NA|NA
CASSLGNGQETQYF
TGCGCCAGCAGCTTGGGAAACGGCCAAGAGACCCAGTACTTC
>TRBV7-9|TRBJ2-5|TRBD2|NA
CASSLAFGTSGTETQYF
TGTGCCAGCAGCTTAGCTTTCGGGACTAGCGGGACTGAGACCCAGTACTTC
>TRBV29-1|TRBJ2-2|NA|NA
CSVQTSLGTGELFF
TGCAGCGTCCAGACTAGTCTGGGCACCGGGGAGCTGTTTTTT
>TRBV12-5|TRBJ2-2|TRBD2|NA
CASGLGLGLAGPWGTGELFF
TGTGCTAGTGGTTTGGGCCTCGGACTAGCGGGCCCCTGGGGCACCGGGGAGCTGTTTTTT
>TRBV5-1|TRBJ1-4|TRBD1|NA
CASSLRQGNEKLFF
TGCGCCAGCAGCCTAAGACAGGGGAATGAAAAACTGTTTTTT
>TRBV28|TRBJ2-3|NA|NA
CASSLETSSTDTQYF
TGTGCCAGCAGTTTAGAAACTTCTAGCACAGATACGCAGTATTTT
>TRBV23-1|TRBJ2-2|NA|NA
CASRSQGTTGELFF
TGCGCCAGCAGAAGTCAGGGAACCACCGGGGAGCTGTTTTTT
>TRBV5-4|TRBJ1-1|NA|once
CASSRGRGDTEAFF
TGTGCCAGCAGCCGCGGACGGGGTGACACTGAAGCTTTCTTT
>TRBV10-3|TRBJ2-3|NA|NA
CAISDLETDTQYF
TGTGCCATCAGTGACCTTGAGACAGATACGCAGTATTTT
>TRBV2|TRBJ2-7|NA|few
CASSESSYEQYF
TGTGCCAGCAGTGAATCGTCCTACGAGCAGTACTTC
>TRBV13|TRBJ1-1|NA|NA
CASSTGNLLVMNTEAFF
TGTGCCAGCAGCACCGGGAATCTCCTTGTGATGAACACTGAAGCTTTCTTT
>TRBV6-5|TRBJ1-1|NA|NA
CASVLWGAEAFF
TGTGCCAGCGTTCTCTGGGGGGCTGAAGCTTTCTTT
>TRBV25-1|TRBJ1-4|TRBD1|NA
CASSEFRGRDEKLFF
TGTGCCAGCAGTGAATTCAGGGGGCGCGATGAAAAACTGTTTTTT
>TRBV5-6|TRBJ2-5|NA|few
CASSLGAYLQETQYF
TGTGCCAGCAGCTTGGGGGCCTACCTACAAGAGACCCAGTACTTC
>TRBV27|TRBJ1-6|TRBD1|NA
CASRPTGVSPLHF
TGTGCCAGCAGACCGACAGGGGTTTCACCCCTCCACTTT
>TRBV15|TRBJ1-5|NA|NA
CATSLKRNQPQHF
TGTGCCACCAGCCTTAAGAGGAATCAGCCCCAGCATTTT
>TRBV7-2|TRBJ1-2|TRBD1|few
CASSFINPGQGALGYTF
TGTGCCAGCAGCTTTATTAATCCCGGACAGGGGGCGCTTGGCTACACCTTC
>TRBV24-1|TRBJ1-5|TRBD1|NA
CATSDSGQGYQPQHF
TGTGCCACCAGTGATTCGGGACAGGGCTATCAGCCCCAGCATTTT
>TRBV15|TRBJ2-5|TRBD2|NA
CATSRRLAGDETQYF
TGTGCCACCAGCAGAAGACTAGCGGGAGATGAGACCCAGTACTTC
>TRBV11-2|TRBJ1-3|NA|NA
CASSNTGASGNTIYF
TGTGCCAGCAGCAATACAGGAGCCTCTGGAAACACCATATATTTT
>TRBV9|TRBJ2-7|TRBD2|NA
CASSVDPTSGRASVQYF
TGTGCCAGCAGCGTAGACCCTACTAGCGGGAGGGCCAGTGTGCAGTACTTC
>TRBV5-1|TRBJ2-5|TRBD1|NA
CASSLGQGKETQYF
TGCGCCAGCAGCTTGGGACAGGGTAAAGAGACCCAGTACTTC
>TRBV6-1|TRBJ2-5|NA|NA
CASSDLTTALQETQYF
TGTGCCAGCAGTGATTTGACGACAGCACTCCAAGAGACCCAGTACTTC
>TRBV5-6|TRBJ2-7|NA|NA
CASSLEWRGRRNYEQYF
TGTGCCAGCAGCTTGGAATGGCGGGGTAGGCGTAACTACGAGCAGTACTTC
>TRBV4-2|TRBJ1-5|NA|NA
CASSQDLAAYYQPQHF
TGTGCCAGCAGCCAAGATCTGGCGGCTTATTATCAGCCCCAGCATTTT
>TRBV7-8|TRBJ2-3|TRBD2|NA
CASSLAQREGTDTQYF
TGTGCCAGCAGCTTAGCCCAGCGGGAAGGGACAGATACGCAGTATTTT
>TRBV27|TRBJ2-5|NA|NA
CASSFGRGSVETQYF
TGTGCCAGCAGTTTTGGTAGGGGATCAGTAGAGACCCAGTACTTC
>TRBV7-2|TRBJ2-1|NA|NA
CASSLRRGDEQFF
TGTGCCAGCAGCTTAAGGCGAGGTGATGAGCAGTTCTTC
>TRBV4-1|TRBJ1-3|NA|few
CASSQGYGGETTIYF
TGCGCCAGCAGCCAAGGATATGGGGGGGAGACCACCATATATTTT
>TRBV18|TRBJ1-6|NA|NA
CASSPGFQLNSPLHF
TGTGCCAGCTCACCAGGTTTTCAGTTGAATTCACCCCTCCACTTT
>TRBV19|TRBJ1-5|TRBD1|NA
CASSSQGNQPQHF
TGTGCCAGTAGTTCACAGGGGAATCAGCCCCAGCATTTT
>TRBV6-5|TRBJ2-2|TRBD1|many
CASSYGDRHTGELFF
TGTGCCAGCAGTTACGGGGACAGACACACCGGGGAGCTGTTTTTT
>TRBV19|TRBJ1-5|TRBD1|NA
CASSIDAQGFRPQHF
TGTGCCAGTAGTATAGACGCACAGGGGTTTCGGCCCCAGCATTTT
>TRBV7-3|TRBJ2-3|NA|NA
CASSLIGTTDTQYF
TGTGCCAGCAGCTTAATTGGCACGACAGATACGCAGTATTTT
>TRBV28|TRBJ1-2|NA|once
CASSLLGHPNYGYTF
TGTGCCAGCAGTTTACTGGGACACCCTAACTATGGCTACACCTTC
>TRBV7-3|TRBJ1-1|NA|NA
CASSLFTTTEAFF
TGTGCCAGCAGCTTATTCACCACAACTGAAGCTTTCTTT
>TRBV10-2|TRBJ2-3|TRBD2|NA
CATKTSATTDTQYF
TGCGCCACCAAGACTAGCGCGACCACAGATACGCAGTATTTT
>TRBV5-5|TRBJ1-1|NA|few
CASSLGAMNTEAFF
TGTGCCAGCAGCTTAGGGGCCATGAACACTGAAGCTTTCTTT
>TRBV6-2/TRBV6-3|TRBJ2-2|TRBD1|NA
CASSDSRQGDTGELFF
TGTGCCAGCAGTGACTCTCGACAGGGGGACACCGGGGAGCTGTTTTTT
>TRBV3-1/TRBV3-2|TRBJ1-2|NA|NA
CASTKEPRTYGYTF
TGTGCCAGCACCAAGGAGCCAAGAACCTATGGCTACACCTTC
>TRBV30|TRBJ2-7|TRBD1|NA
CAWDRGFSYEQYF
TGTGCCTGGGACAGGGGGTTCTCCTACGAGCAGTACTTC
>TRBV13|TRBJ2-1|NA|NA
CASSSLAASYNEQFF
TGTGCCAGCAGCTCCTTAGCGGCTTCCTACAATGAGCAGTTCTTC